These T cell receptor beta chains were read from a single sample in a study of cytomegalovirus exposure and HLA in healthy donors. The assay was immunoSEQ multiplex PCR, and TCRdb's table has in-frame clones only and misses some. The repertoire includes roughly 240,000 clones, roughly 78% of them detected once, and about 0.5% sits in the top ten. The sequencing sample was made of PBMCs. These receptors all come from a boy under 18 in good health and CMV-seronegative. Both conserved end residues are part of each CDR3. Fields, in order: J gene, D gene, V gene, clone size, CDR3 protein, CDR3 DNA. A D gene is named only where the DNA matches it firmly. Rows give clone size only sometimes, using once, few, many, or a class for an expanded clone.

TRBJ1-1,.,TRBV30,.,CAWLRGTGTEAFF,TGTGCCTGGCTTAGGGGTACGGGCACTGAAGCTTTCTTT
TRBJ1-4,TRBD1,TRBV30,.,CAWTRDRVNEKLFF,TGTGCCTGGACCCGCGACAGGGTTAATGAAAAACTGTTTTTT
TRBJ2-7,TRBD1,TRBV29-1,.,CSATGQGISYEQYF,TGCAGCGCGACGGGACAGGGGATTTCCTACGAGCAGTACTTC
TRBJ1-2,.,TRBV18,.,CASSARDITPGGYTF,TGTGCCAGCTCAGCCCGGGACATCACCCCCGGCGGCTACACCTTC
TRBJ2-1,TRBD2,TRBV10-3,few,CAISLTSGDYNEQFF,TGTGCCATCAGTTTGACTAGCGGGGATTACAATGAGCAGTTCTTC
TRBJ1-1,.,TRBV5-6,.,CASSLQATPLYRNTEAFF,TGTGCCAGCAGCTTACAGGCGACACCCCTATATCGGAACACTGAAGCTTTCTTT
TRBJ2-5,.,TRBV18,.,CASSPRQVETQYF,TGTGCCAGCTCACCCCGGCAGGTAGAGACCCAGTACTTC
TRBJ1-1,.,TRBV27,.,CASSLNVRVNTEAFF,TGTGCCAGCAGTTTAAATGTTCGAGTTAACACTGAAGCTTTCTTT
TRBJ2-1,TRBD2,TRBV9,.,CASSVLAGGEQFF,TGTGCCAGCAGCGTATTAGCGGGAGGAGAGCAGTTCTTC
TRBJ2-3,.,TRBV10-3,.,CASSPGLNTDTQYF,TGTGCCAGCTCGCCGGGACTCAACACAGATACGCAGTATTTT
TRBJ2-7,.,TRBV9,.,CASSPRQSSHEQYF,TGTGCCAGCAGCCCGCGACAGTCGAGCCACGAGCAGTACTTC
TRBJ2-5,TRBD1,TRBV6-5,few,CASNEGGGETQYF,TGTGCCAGCAACGAAGGGGGCGGAGAGACCCAGTACTTC
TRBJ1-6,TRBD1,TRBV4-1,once,CASSRDGQGPNSPLHF,TGCGCCAGCAGCCGGGACGGACAGGGGCCAAATTCACCCCTCCACTTT
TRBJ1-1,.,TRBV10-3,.,CAISVETGTFF,TGTGCCATCAGTGTGGAAACAGGGACCTTCTTT
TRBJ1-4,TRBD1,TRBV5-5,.,CASSLPTGFEKLFF,TGTGCCAGCAGCTTACCGACAGGGTTTGAAAAACTGTTTTTT
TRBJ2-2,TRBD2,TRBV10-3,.,CAITGGNTGELFF,TGTGCCATCACGGGGGGGAACACCGGGGAGCTGTTTTTT
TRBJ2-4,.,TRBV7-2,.,CASSLAGHLDIQYF,TGTGCCAGCAGCTTAGCGGGACATCTGGACATTCAGTACTTC
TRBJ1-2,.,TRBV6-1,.,CASSELPAVNYGYTF,TGTGCCAGCAGTGAACTCCCGGCGGTGAACTATGGCTACACCTTC
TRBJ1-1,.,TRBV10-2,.,CASSPTLTVKNTEAFF,TGCGCCAGCAGTCCAACCCTTACAGTTAAGAACACTGAAGCTTTCTTT
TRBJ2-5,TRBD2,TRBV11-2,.,CASSLVTGTSKETQYF,TGTGCCAGCAGCTTAGTAACCGGGACTAGTAAAGAGACCCAGTACTTC
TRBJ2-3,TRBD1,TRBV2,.,CASRTGQGITDTQYF,TGTGCCAGCAGGACAGGACAGGGAATCACAGATACGCAGTATTTT
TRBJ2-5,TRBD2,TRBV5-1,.,CASSFASGSRETQYF,TGCGCCAGCAGCTTCGCTAGCGGGAGCAGGGAGACCCAGTACTTC
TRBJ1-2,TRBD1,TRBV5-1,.,CASSWSGGRGDYGYTF,TGCGCCAGCAGCTGGAGCGGTGGCAGGGGGGACTATGGCTACACCTTC
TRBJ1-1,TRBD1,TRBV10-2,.,CASTTGGSEAFF,TGCGCCAGCACAACAGGGGGCAGTGAAGCTTTCTTT
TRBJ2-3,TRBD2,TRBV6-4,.,CASSHSLAGTDTQYF,TGTGCCAGCAGCCATTCTCTAGCGGGCACAGATACGCAGTATTTT
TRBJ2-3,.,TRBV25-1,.,CASSDSRADTQYF,TGTGCCAGCAGTGATAGCAGGGCGGATACGCAGTATTTT
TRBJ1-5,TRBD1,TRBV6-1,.,CASSKQGLNNQPQHF,TGTGCCAGCAGTAAACAGGGGCTCAATAATCAGCCCCAGCATTTT
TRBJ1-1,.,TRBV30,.,CAWMGRGGTEAFF,TGTGCCTGGATGGGGAGGGGAGGGACTGAAGCTTTCTTT
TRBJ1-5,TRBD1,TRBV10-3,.,CAIKPQGENQPQHF,TGTGCCATCAAACCTCAGGGGGAAAATCAGCCCCAGCATTTT
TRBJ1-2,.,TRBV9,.,CASSAQPGNYGYTF,TGTGCCAGCAGCGCTCAGCCGGGGAACTATGGCTACACCTTC
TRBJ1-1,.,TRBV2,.,CASSGGMGAPTEAFF,TGTGCCAGCAGTGGGGGGATGGGGGCTCCCACTGAAGCTTTCTTT
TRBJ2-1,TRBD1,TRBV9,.,CASSVEGQGAYNEQFF,TGTGCCAGCAGCGTAGAGGGACAGGGAGCCTACAATGAGCAGTTCTTC
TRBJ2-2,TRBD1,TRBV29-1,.,CSVADRVDTGELFF,TGCAGCGTTGCGGACAGGGTCGACACCGGGGAGCTGTTTTTT
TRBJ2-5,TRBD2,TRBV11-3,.,CASSREVLAGGSETQYF,TGTGCCAGCAGCAGAGAAGTCCTAGCGGGAGGGTCAGAGACCCAGTACTTC
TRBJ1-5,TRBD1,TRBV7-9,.,CASSRTGPNQPQHF,TGTGCCAGCAGCAGGACAGGACCAAATCAGCCCCAGCATTTT
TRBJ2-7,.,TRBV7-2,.,CASSLEARRADFVQYF,TGTGCCAGCAGCTTAGAAGCGAGGCGGGCCGATTTTGTGCAGTACTTC
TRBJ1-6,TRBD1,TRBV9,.,CASSVAKTGEHSPLHF,TGTGCCAGCAGCGTAGCTAAAACAGGGGAGCATTCACCCCTCCACTTT
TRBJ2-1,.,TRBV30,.,CAWSKNLATNEQFF,TGTGCCTGGAGTAAAAACCTAGCGACCAATGAGCAGTTCTTC
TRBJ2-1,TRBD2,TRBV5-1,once,CASSYQAGGHNEQFF,TGCGCCAGCAGCTACCAAGCGGGAGGGCACAATGAGCAGTTCTTC
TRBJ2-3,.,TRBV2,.,CASSRDTHADTQYF,TGTGCCAGCAGTCGGGACACTCACGCAGATACGCAGTATTTT
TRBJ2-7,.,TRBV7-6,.,CASSSGPSYEQYF,TGTGCCAGCAGCTCTGGGCCTTCCTACGAGCAGTACTTC
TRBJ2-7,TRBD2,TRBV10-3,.,CAISGSSGGYEQYF,TGTGCCATCAGTGGGTCTAGCGGGGGCTACGAGCAGTACTTC
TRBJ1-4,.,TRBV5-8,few,CASSLVGNRGAVKLFF,TGTGCCAGCAGCTTGGTTGGGAACCGTGGGGCCGTAAAACTGTTTTTT
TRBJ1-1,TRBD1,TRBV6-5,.,CASSRGRNTEAFF,TGTGCCAGCAGCAGGGGGCGGAACACTGAAGCTTTCTTT
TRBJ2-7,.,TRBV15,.,CATSREESQTPYEQYF,TGTGCCACCAGCAGAGAGGAGTCTCAAACACCCTACGAGCAGTACTTC
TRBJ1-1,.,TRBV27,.,CASSFFSLYGRINTEAFF,TGTGCCAGCAGTTTTTTTAGTCTCTACGGCAGGATTAACACTGAAGCTTTCTTT
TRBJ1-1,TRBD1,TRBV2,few,CATRTGGKNTEAFF,TGTGCCACCAGGACAGGGGGCAAGAACACTGAAGCTTTCTTT
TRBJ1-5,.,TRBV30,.,CAWSVHVNQPQHF,TGTGCCTGGAGTGTACACGTCAATCAGCCCCAGCATTTT
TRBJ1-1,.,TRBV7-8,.,CASSFRHPNTEAFF,TGTGCCAGCAGCTTCCGACACCCGAACACTGAAGCTTTCTTT
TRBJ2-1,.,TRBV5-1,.,CASSLPRPSEQFF,TGCGCCAGCAGCTTGCCCCGGCCTAGCGAGCAGTTCTTC
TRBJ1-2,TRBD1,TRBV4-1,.,CASSQRGKRQGKSGDYGYTF,TGCGCCAGCAGCCAAAGGGGCAAACGACAGGGAAAGTCCGGCGACTATGGCTACACCTTC
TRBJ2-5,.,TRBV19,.,CASSIPGVQETQYF,TGTGCCAGTAGTATTCCGGGGGTCCAAGAGACCCAGTACTTC
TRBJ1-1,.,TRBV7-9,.,CASSSSGVTEAFF,TGTGCCAGCAGCTCGTCGGGGGTCACTGAAGCTTTCTTT
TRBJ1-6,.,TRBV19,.,CASSIRTFPQHSPLHF,TGTGCCAGTAGTATACGGACTTTTCCCCAGCATTCACCCCTCCACTTT
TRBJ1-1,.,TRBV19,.,CASSMEQVEAFF,TGTGCCAGTAGTATGGAACAGGTTGAAGCTTTCTTT
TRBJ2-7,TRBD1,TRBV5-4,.,CASRRDQGAYEQYF,TGTGCCAGCAGGAGGGATCAGGGGGCCTACGAGCAGTACTTC
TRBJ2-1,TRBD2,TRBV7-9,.,CASSLFLRPGSSGGNEQFF,TGTGCCAGCAGCTTATTCCTGCGCCCAGGGTCTAGCGGGGGGAATGAGCAGTTCTTC
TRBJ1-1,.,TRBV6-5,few,CASRRQTGSWTEAFF,TGTGCCAGCAGACGACAAACAGGGAGCTGGACTGAAGCTTTCTTT
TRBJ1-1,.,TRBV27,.,CASSLSPRVPGTEAFF,TGTGCCAGCAGTTTATCGCCCAGGGTTCCTGGGACTGAAGCTTTCTTT
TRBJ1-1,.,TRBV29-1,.,CSVGRAATEAFF,TGCAGCGTTGGCAGGGCTGCGACTGAAGCTTTCTTT